This is a list of T cell receptor beta chains from one sample in a study of blood T cell repertoires in COVID-19. The data were produced by immunoSEQ multiplex PCR, yet TCRdb's version contains in-frame clones alone and is incomplete. There are around 430,000 clones in the sample; roughly 89% occur only once, and 10% lies in the top ten. Sequencing was carried out using PBMCs or T cells enriched from blood (not recorded which). The source of these receptors is a woman aged 45-60 years who had recovered from COVID-19. Each CDR3 is given with its conserved first and last residue. The D gene is left open where the match is weak. Clone size is shown for a subset of rows, as once, few, many or a class of expanded clone.

d_call: -
v_call: TRBV4-1
j_call: TRBJ1-2
clone_size: -
cdr3_aa: CASSPQQVNYGYTF
cdr3_nt: TGCGCCAGCAGCCCCCAACAGGTTAACTATGGCTACACCTTC

d_call: -
v_call: TRBV2
j_call: TRBJ1-1
clone_size: -
cdr3_aa: CASSDGQGGAFF
cdr3_nt: TGTGCCAGCAGTGATGGGCAGGGCGGCGCTTTCTTT

d_call: TRBD1
v_call: TRBV12-3/TRBV12-4
j_call: TRBJ1-5
clone_size: -
cdr3_aa: CASSFQGDQPQHF
cdr3_nt: TGTGCCAGCAGCTTCCAGGGGGATCAGCCCCAGCATTTT

d_call: -
v_call: TRBV11-2
j_call: TRBJ1-4
clone_size: -
cdr3_aa: CASSSDLRRAEKLFF
cdr3_nt: TGTGCCAGCAGCTCCGACCTCCGGCGGGCAGAAAAACTGTTTTTT

d_call: -
v_call: TRBV28
j_call: TRBJ1-4
clone_size: few
cdr3_aa: CASSFEGVGEKLFF
cdr3_nt: TGTGCCAGCAGTTTCGAGGGGGTGGGGGAAAAACTGTTTTTT

d_call: -
v_call: TRBV29-1
j_call: TRBJ2-1
clone_size: -
cdr3_aa: CSVDRQASYEQFF
cdr3_nt: TGCAGCGTTGATAGGCAGGCGTCGTATGAGCAGTTCTTC

d_call: -
v_call: TRBV7-2
j_call: TRBJ1-2
clone_size: -
cdr3_aa: CASSLGGDFGYTF
cdr3_nt: TGTGCCAGCAGCTTAGGGGGGGACTTTGGCTACACCTTC

d_call: TRBD1
v_call: TRBV23-1
j_call: TRBJ2-7
clone_size: once
cdr3_aa: CASSQSLGQGDSYEQYF
cdr3_nt: TGCGCCAGCAGTCAATCCTTGGGACAGGGGGATTCCTACGAGCAGTACTTC

d_call: TRBD2
v_call: TRBV28
j_call: TRBJ2-1
clone_size: -
cdr3_aa: CASSFDWRGAIDEQFF
cdr3_nt: TGTGCCAGCAGTTTCGATTGGCGGGGGGCCATAGATGAGCAGTTCTTC

d_call: TRBD2
v_call: TRBV30
j_call: TRBJ2-5
clone_size: -
cdr3_aa: CAWIGLAGGQGQETQYF
cdr3_nt: TGTGCCTGGATCGGGCTAGCGGGGGGGCAGGGGCAAGAGACCCAGTACTTC

d_call: -
v_call: TRBV28
j_call: TRBJ2-3
clone_size: -
cdr3_aa: CASHNRLTGDTQYF
cdr3_nt: TGTGCCAGCCATAACAGGTTGACTGGAGATACGCAGTATTTT

d_call: TRBD2
v_call: TRBV4-2
j_call: TRBJ2-1
clone_size: many
cdr3_aa: CASSQDLYGASGAYNEQFF
cdr3_nt: TGTGCCAGCAGCCAAGATCTGTATGGGGCTAGCGGGGCCTACAATGAGCAGTTCTTC

d_call: -
v_call: TRBV5-1
j_call: TRBJ2-3
clone_size: -
cdr3_aa: CASSLVRVTDTQYF
cdr3_nt: TGCGCCAGCAGCTTGGTCCGTGTCACAGATACGCAGTATTTT

d_call: -
v_call: TRBV5-4
j_call: TRBJ1-5
clone_size: -
cdr3_aa: CASSAGEGQPQHF
cdr3_nt: TGTGCCAGCAGCGCCGGTGAGGGTCAGCCCCAGCATTTT

d_call: -
v_call: TRBV5-1
j_call: TRBJ2-2
clone_size: -
cdr3_aa: CASSAGLTSGGELFF
cdr3_nt: TGCGCCAGCAGCGCAGGGCTCACCTCGGGCGGGGAGCTGTTTTTT

d_call: -
v_call: TRBV5-1
j_call: TRBJ1-3
clone_size: -
cdr3_aa: CASREQFGNTIYF
cdr3_nt: TGCGCCAGCAGGGAACAGTTTGGAAACACCATATATTTT

d_call: TRBD2
v_call: TRBV3-1/TRBV3-2
j_call: TRBJ2-1
clone_size: once
cdr3_aa: CASSQQGGTSLFF
cdr3_nt: TGTGCCAGCAGCCAACAAGGCGGGACTAGCCTATTCTTC

d_call: -
v_call: TRBV6-1
j_call: TRBJ1-3
clone_size: -
cdr3_aa: CASSVKRDIFLTSGNTIYF
cdr3_nt: TGTGCCAGCAGTGTGAAGAGGGACATATTTTTAACCTCTGGAAACACCATATATTTT

d_call: TRBD1
v_call: TRBV14
j_call: TRBJ2-1
clone_size: -
cdr3_aa: CASSLRGQGAEQFF
cdr3_nt: TGTGCCAGCAGCCTTCGGGGACAGGGCGCTGAGCAGTTCTTC

d_call: -
v_call: TRBV6-1
j_call: TRBJ2-1
clone_size: -
cdr3_aa: CASSEYSGGLYNEQFF
cdr3_nt: TGTGCCAGCAGTGAGTATTCCGGGGGGCTCTACAATGAGCAGTTCTTC

d_call: TRBD2
v_call: TRBV7-9
j_call: TRBJ2-2
clone_size: -
cdr3_aa: CASLIAGGPPGELFF
cdr3_nt: TGTGCCAGCCTGATAGCGGGGGGGCCCCCCGGGGAGCTGTTTTTT

d_call: -
v_call: TRBV10-3
j_call: TRBJ1-1
clone_size: -
cdr3_aa: CAIRDTDEAFF
cdr3_nt: TGTGCCATCAGGGACACCGATGAAGCTTTCTTT

d_call: -
v_call: TRBV12-3/TRBV12-4
j_call: TRBJ1-2
clone_size: -
cdr3_aa: CASSLRRGDGYTF
cdr3_nt: TGTGCCAGCAGTTTAAGACGGGGGGATGGCTACACCTTC

d_call: -
v_call: TRBV7-9
j_call: TRBJ2-1
clone_size: -
cdr3_aa: CASSLGQANEQFF
cdr3_nt: TGTGCCAGCAGCTTAGGACAGGCCAATGAGCAGTTCTTC

d_call: -
v_call: TRBV7-9
j_call: TRBJ1-1
clone_size: -
cdr3_aa: CASSLLGRMNTEAFF
cdr3_nt: TGTGCCAGCAGCTTACTGGGCAGGATGAACACTGAAGCTTTCTTT

d_call: TRBD1
v_call: TRBV28
j_call: TRBJ1-4
clone_size: -
cdr3_aa: CASSLSPGQGVPTNEKLFF
cdr3_nt: TGTGCCAGCAGTTTATCTCCTGGACAGGGAGTTCCAACTAATGAAAAACTGTTTTTT

d_call: TRBD1
v_call: TRBV29-1
j_call: TRBJ1-2
clone_size: -
cdr3_aa: CSVAHSPGQGEANYGYTF
cdr3_nt: TGCAGCGTTGCCCATTCACCGGGACAGGGCGAAGCTAACTATGGCTACACCTTC

d_call: TRBD1
v_call: TRBV27
j_call: TRBJ1-2
clone_size: once
cdr3_aa: CASSPTGTGYGYTF
cdr3_nt: TGTGCCAGCAGTCCCACCGGGACAGGCTATGGCTACACCTTC

d_call: TRBD1
v_call: TRBV11-2
j_call: TRBJ2-7
clone_size: -
cdr3_aa: CASSLDRSGTGFEQYF
cdr3_nt: TGTGCCAGCAGCTTAGATCGGTCGGGGACAGGGTTCGAGCAGTACTTC

d_call: TRBD2
v_call: TRBV6-5
j_call: TRBJ2-1
clone_size: -
cdr3_aa: CASSLGLAGASGQFF
cdr3_nt: TGTGCCAGCAGTTTAGGTCTAGCGGGGGCCTCCGGGCAGTTCTTC

d_call: TRBD1
v_call: TRBV5-5
j_call: TRBJ1-3
clone_size: -
cdr3_aa: CASSLGPDRVGRNTIYF
cdr3_nt: TGTGCCAGCAGCTTGGGGCCCGACAGGGTCGGGCGAAACACCATATATTTT

d_call: -
v_call: TRBV13
j_call: TRBJ2-7
clone_size: -
cdr3_aa: CASSSSYEQYF
cdr3_nt: TGTGCCAGCAGCTCCAGCTACGAGCAGTACTTC

d_call: -
v_call: TRBV9
j_call: TRBJ1-2
clone_size: few
cdr3_aa: CASSVDTGNYGYTF
cdr3_nt: TGTGCCAGCAGCGTAGACACAGGGAACTATGGCTACACCTTC

d_call: TRBD1
v_call: TRBV28
j_call: TRBJ2-6
clone_size: -
cdr3_aa: CASRKQGAPGANVLTF
cdr3_nt: TGTGCCAGCAGAAAACAGGGGGCGCCTGGGGCCAACGTCCTGACTTTC

d_call: -
v_call: TRBV3-1/TRBV3-2
j_call: TRBJ2-5
clone_size: -
cdr3_aa: CASSQDPTSQETQYF
cdr3_nt: TGTGCCAGCAGCCAAGACCCGACTAGTCAAGAGACCCAGTACTTC

d_call: -
v_call: TRBV5-6
j_call: TRBJ2-1
clone_size: -
cdr3_aa: CASSLRTPFSYNEQFF
cdr3_nt: TGTGCCAGCAGCTTGCGGACACCCTTCTCCTACAATGAGCAGTTCTTC

d_call: -
v_call: TRBV4-3
j_call: TRBJ1-1
clone_size: -
cdr3_aa: CASSQVTGNTEAFF
cdr3_nt: TGCGCCAGCAGCCAAGTTACAGGGAACACTGAAGCTTTCTTT

d_call: TRBD2
v_call: TRBV7-2
j_call: TRBJ2-1
clone_size: -
cdr3_aa: CASSGLAGGPSPNEQFF
cdr3_nt: TGTGCCAGCAGTGGACTAGCGGGGGGGCCTTCTCCAAATGAGCAGTTCTTC

d_call: -
v_call: TRBV3-1/TRBV3-2
j_call: TRBJ2-3
clone_size: -
cdr3_aa: CASSGILGTDTQYF
cdr3_nt: TGTGCCAGCAGCGGAATACTAGGCACAGATACGCAGTATTTT

d_call: TRBD1
v_call: TRBV7-2
j_call: TRBJ2-7
clone_size: -
cdr3_aa: CASSSLDRVHEQYF
cdr3_nt: TGTGCCAGCAGCTCCCTGGACAGGGTCCACGAGCAGTACTTC

d_call: TRBD2
v_call: TRBV6-2/TRBV6-3
j_call: TRBJ2-7
clone_size: once
cdr3_aa: CASSYAYRKGLYEQYF
cdr3_nt: TGTGCCAGCAGTTACGCATATCGAAAGGGACTATACGAGCAGTACTTC

d_call: -
v_call: TRBV20-1
j_call: TRBJ2-3
clone_size: -
cdr3_aa: CSASFGVDTQYF
cdr3_nt: TGCAGTGCTAGTTTCGGGGTAGATACGCAGTATTTT

d_call: -
v_call: TRBV2
j_call: TRBJ1-5
clone_size: once
cdr3_aa: CASSSQGNNQPQHF
cdr3_nt: TGTGCCAGCAGTTCGCAGGGGAACAATCAGCCCCAGCATTTT

d_call: TRBD1
v_call: TRBV5-1
j_call: TRBJ1-2
clone_size: once
cdr3_aa: CASSPDRGTGSGYTF
cdr3_nt: TGCGCCAGCAGTCCGGACAGGGGGACGGGTTCGGGCTACACCTTC

d_call: -
v_call: TRBV19
j_call: TRBJ2-7
clone_size: -
cdr3_aa: CASSGLSSYEQYF
cdr3_nt: TGTGCCAGTAGTGGCCTCTCGTCCTACGAGCAGTACTTC

d_call: -
v_call: TRBV4-1
j_call: TRBJ2-3
clone_size: -
cdr3_aa: CASSQPTRAPRDTQYF
cdr3_nt: TGCGCCAGCAGCCAACCAACCAGGGCCCCCAGGGATACGCAGTATTTT

d_call: TRBD2
v_call: TRBV7-9
j_call: TRBJ2-5
clone_size: -
cdr3_aa: CASSLAAGRVETQYF
cdr3_nt: TGTGCCAGCAGCTTAGCCGCAGGGAGGGTGGAGACCCAGTACTTC

d_call: -
v_call: TRBV5-1
j_call: TRBJ1-1
clone_size: -
cdr3_aa: CASSLAGQDYTEAFF
cdr3_nt: TGCGCCAGCAGCTTGGCCGGTCAGGACTACACTGAAGCTTTCTTT

d_call: TRBD1
v_call: TRBV3-1/TRBV3-2
j_call: TRBJ2-7
clone_size: once
cdr3_aa: CASSRGTGAVYEQYF
cdr3_nt: TGTGCCAGCAGCCGAGGGACAGGGGCAGTCTACGAGCAGTACTTC

d_call: -
v_call: TRBV5-1
j_call: TRBJ2-1
clone_size: -
cdr3_aa: CASKANIHDEQFF
cdr3_nt: TGCGCCAGCAAAGCGAATATCCACGATGAGCAGTTCTTC